This T cell receptor beta chain is from a study of T cells and Merkel cell carcinoma outcomes. Notes on this clone: Its specificity is unknown.

Overall study findings and caveats: Reportedly, T-cell repertoire with density predicts Merkel cell carcinoma outcomes.

Trimming left V 5 bases short and J 5 bases short, with 10 bases between. The CDR3 length is 13 residues. Germline CDR1 and CDR2: SEHNR and FQNEAQ (reference sequence). Only in-frame clones appear in the TCRdb table, and some are missing; sequencing was by immunoSEQ multiplex PCR. The table records around 15,000 clones, 80% to 90% of them present only once. This TCR derives from a human donor with Merkel cell carcinoma. Sequencing input: tumor tissue from Merkel cell carcinoma. The chain combines TRBV7-9 with TRBJ1-5; D remains unclear. In DNA form, the CDR3 reads TGTGCCAGCAGCCCAGATGGGGATCAGCCCCAGCATTTT. Translated, it gives CASSPDGDQPQHF.